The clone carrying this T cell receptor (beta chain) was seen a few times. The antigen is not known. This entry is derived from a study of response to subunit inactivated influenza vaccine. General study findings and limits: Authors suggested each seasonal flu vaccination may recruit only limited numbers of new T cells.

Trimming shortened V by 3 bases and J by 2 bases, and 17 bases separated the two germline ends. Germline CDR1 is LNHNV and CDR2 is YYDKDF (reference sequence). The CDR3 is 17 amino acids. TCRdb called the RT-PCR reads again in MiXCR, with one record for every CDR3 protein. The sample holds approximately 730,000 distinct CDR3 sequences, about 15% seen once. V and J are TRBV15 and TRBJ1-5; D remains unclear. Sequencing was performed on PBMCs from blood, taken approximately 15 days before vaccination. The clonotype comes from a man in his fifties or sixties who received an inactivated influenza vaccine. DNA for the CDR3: TGTGCCACCAGCAGCCGTCGAGGCCTTGGGGGCAATCAGCCCCAGCATTTT. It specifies CATSSRRGLGGNQPQHF.